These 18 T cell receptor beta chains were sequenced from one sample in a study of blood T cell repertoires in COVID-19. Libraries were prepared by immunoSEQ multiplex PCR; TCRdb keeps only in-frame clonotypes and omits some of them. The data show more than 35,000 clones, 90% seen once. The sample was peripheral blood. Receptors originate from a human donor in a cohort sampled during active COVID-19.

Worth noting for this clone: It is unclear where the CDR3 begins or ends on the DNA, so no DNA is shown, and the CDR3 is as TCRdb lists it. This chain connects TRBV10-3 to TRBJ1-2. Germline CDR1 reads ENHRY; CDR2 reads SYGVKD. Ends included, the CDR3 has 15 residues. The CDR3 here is CAISVWRGTNYGYTF.

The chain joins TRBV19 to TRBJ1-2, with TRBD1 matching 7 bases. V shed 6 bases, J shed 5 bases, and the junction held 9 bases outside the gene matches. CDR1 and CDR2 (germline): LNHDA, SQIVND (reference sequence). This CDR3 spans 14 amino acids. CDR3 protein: CASRLIGTEYGYTF. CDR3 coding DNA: TGTGCCAGTAGATTGATTGGGACAGAATATGGCTACACCTTC.

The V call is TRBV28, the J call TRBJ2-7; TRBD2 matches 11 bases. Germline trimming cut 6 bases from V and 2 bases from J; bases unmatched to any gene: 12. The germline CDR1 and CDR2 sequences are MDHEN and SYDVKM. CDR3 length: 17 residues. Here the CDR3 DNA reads TGTGCCAGCAGCCCCGGCACTCGACTAGCGGGAACCTACGAGCAGTACTTC. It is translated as CASSPGTRLAGTYEQYF. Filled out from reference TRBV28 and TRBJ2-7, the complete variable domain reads DVKVTQSSRYLVKRTGEKVFLECVQDMDHENMFWYRQDPGLGLRLIYFSYDVKMKEKGDIPEGYSVSREKKERFSLILESASTNQTSMYLCASSPGTRLAGTYEQYFGPGTRLTVT.

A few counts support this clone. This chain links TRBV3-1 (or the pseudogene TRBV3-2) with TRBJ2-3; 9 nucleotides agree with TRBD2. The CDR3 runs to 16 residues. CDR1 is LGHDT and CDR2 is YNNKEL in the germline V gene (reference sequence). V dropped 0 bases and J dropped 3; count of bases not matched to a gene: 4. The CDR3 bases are TGTGCCAGCAGCCAAGATAAGGGACTAGCAACAGATACGCAGTATTTT. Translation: CASSQDKGLATDTQYF.

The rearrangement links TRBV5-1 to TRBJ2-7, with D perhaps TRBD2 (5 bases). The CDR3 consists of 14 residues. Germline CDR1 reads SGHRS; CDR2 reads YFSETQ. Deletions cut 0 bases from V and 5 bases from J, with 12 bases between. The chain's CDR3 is CASSLAPGRDEQYF. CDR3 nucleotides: TGCGCCAGCAGCTTGGCCCCCGGGCGGGACGAGCAGTACTTC.

In DNA form, the CDR3 reads TGTGCCAGTAGTACCGGGACTAGTCGCGGGGAGCTGTTTTTT. It is translated as CASSTGTSRGELFF. This sequence joins TRBV19 and TRBJ2-2; TRBD2 matches 8 bases. The germline gives CDR1 LNHDA, CDR2 SQIVND (reference sequence). The CDR3 contains 14 residues. V was clipped by 4 bases and J by 7 bases; unmatched bases: 5.

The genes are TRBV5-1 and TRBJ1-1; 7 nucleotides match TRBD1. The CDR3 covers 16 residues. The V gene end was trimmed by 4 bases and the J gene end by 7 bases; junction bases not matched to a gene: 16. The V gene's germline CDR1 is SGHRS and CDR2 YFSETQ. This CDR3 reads CASSDPRGGSMNEAFF. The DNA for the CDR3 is TGCGCCAGCAGCGACCCACGAGGGGGCTCAATGAATGAAGCTTTCTTT.

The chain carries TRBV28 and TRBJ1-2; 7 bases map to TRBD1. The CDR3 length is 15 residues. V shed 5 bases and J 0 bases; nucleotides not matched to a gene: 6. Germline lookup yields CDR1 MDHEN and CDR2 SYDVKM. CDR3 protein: CASSTETGSNYGYTF. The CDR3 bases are TGTGCCAGCAGTACTGAGACAGGGTCTAACTATGGCTACACCTTC.

CDR3 amino acids: CASSQNVGGRYEQYF. The DNA for the CDR3 is TGCGCCAGCAGCCAAAATGTCGGGGGAAGGTACGAGCAGTACTTC. This sequence joins TRBV4-3 and TRBJ2-7; tentative D call: TRBD2 (6 bases). The CDR3 sequence is 15 residues long. Trimming left V 2 bases short and J 4 bases short, with 15 bases between. Germline-derived CDR1 and CDR2 are LGHNA and YSLEER.

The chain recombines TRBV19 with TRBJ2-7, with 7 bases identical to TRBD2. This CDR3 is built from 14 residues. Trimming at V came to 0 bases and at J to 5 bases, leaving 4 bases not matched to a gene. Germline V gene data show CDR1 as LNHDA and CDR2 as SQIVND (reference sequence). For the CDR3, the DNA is TGTGCCAGTAGTATAGAACGCGGGGGTGACGAGCAGTACTTC. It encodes CASSIERGGDEQYF.

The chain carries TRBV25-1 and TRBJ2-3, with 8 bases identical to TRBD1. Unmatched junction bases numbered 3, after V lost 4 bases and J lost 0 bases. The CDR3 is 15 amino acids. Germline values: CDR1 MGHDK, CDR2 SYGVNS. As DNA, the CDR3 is TGTGCCAGCAGTGGTTGGGACAGGAGCACAGATACGCAGTATTTT. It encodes CASSGWDRSTDTQYF. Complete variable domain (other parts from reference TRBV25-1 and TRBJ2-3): EADIYQTPRYLVIGTGKKITLECSQTMGHDKMYWYQQDPGMELHLIHYSYGVNSTEKGDLSSESTVSRIRTEHFPLTLESARPSHTSQYLCASSGWDRSTDTQYFGPGTRLTVL.

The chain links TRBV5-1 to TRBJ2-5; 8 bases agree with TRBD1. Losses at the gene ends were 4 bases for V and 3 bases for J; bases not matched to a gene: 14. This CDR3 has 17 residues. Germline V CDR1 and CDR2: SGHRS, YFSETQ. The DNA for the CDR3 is TGCGCCAGCAGCCCCCCTCAGACAGGGGCCGGCAAAGAGACCCAGTACTTC. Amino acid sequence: CASSPPQTGAGKETQYF.

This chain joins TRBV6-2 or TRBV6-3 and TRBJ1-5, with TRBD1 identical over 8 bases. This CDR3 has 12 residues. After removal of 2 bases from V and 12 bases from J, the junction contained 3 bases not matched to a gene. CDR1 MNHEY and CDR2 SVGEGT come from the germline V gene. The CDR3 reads CASSYPDRGQHF. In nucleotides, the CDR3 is TGTGCCAGCAGTTACCCTGACAGGGGCCAGCATTTT.

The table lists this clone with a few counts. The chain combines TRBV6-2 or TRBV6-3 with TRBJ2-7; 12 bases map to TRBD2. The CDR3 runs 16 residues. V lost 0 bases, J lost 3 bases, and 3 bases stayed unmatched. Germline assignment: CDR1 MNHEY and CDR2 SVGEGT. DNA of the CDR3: TGTGCCAGCAGTTACTCGGGACTAGCGGGTCGCTACGAGCAGTACTTC. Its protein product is CASSYSGLAGRYEQYF.

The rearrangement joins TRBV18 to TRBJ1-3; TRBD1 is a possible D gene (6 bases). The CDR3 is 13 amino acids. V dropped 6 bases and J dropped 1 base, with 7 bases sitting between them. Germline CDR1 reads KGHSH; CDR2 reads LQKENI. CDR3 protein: CASSGQSGNTIYF. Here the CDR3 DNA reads TGTGCCAGCTCCGGACAGTCTGGAAACACCATATATTTT. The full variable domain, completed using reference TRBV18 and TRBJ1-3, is NAGVMQNPRHLVRRRGQEARLRCSPMKGHSHVYWYRQLPEEGLKFMVYLQKENIIDESGMPKERFSAEFPKEGPSILRIQQVVRGDSAAYFCASSGQSGNTIYFGEGSWLTVV.

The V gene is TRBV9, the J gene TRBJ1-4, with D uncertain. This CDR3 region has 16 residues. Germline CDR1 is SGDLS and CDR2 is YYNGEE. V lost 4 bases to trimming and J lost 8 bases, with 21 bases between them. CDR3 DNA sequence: TGTGCCAGCAGCCGCTCTCAACCGCGGGAGAGGGAAAAACTGTTTTTT. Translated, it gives CASSRSQPREREKLFF.

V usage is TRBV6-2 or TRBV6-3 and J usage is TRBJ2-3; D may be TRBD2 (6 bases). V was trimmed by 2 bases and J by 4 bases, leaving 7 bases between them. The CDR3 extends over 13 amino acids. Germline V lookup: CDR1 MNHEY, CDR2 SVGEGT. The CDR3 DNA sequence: TGTGCCAGCAGTTACACGGGGGCAGATACGCAGTATTTT. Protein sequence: CASSYTGADTQYF.

The CDR3 DNA is TGCGCCAGCAGCGATCAGGGCCAAGGGGGAAACATTCAGTACTTC. Translated, it gives CASSDQGQGGNIQYF. J is TRBJ2-4 and V is TRBV5-1; weak D call: TRBD1 (6 bases). In germline, CDR1 is SGHRS, CDR2 YFSETQ. The CDR3 is made up of 15 amino acids. V lost 4 bases to trimming and J lost 6 bases, with 17 bases between them.